This is a list of T cell receptor beta chains from one sample in a study of control samples from healthy donors and cancer patients. Assay used: immunoSEQ multiplex PCR; TCRdb lists only in-frame clones, some missing. The data contain approximately 94,000 clones, around 87% of them singletons. Sequencing was carried out using blood. All receptors come from a woman aged 45-60 years in good health. The CDR3 runs from the conserved cysteine through the conserved F or W. The order of the fields is D gene, V gene, CDR3 protein. A D gene is named only where the DNA matches it firmly.

D gene: NA
V gene: TRBV29-1
CDR3 protein: CSVVAGRQVTEAFF

D gene: TRBD1
V gene: TRBV7-9
CDR3 protein: CASSPTTGDYEQYF

D gene: NA
V gene: TRBV7-9
CDR3 protein: CASSLASTGPGANVLTF

D gene: TRBD1
V gene: TRBV25-1
CDR3 protein: CASSELGTGALNEKLFF

D gene: TRBD1
V gene: TRBV4-2
CDR3 protein: CASSQALGTGDEKLFF

D gene: NA
V gene: TRBV25-1
CDR3 protein: CASSRLGRGNGNQPQHF

D gene: NA
V gene: TRBV9
CDR3 protein: CASSVGGEANEKLFF

D gene: TRBD1
V gene: TRBV7-8
CDR3 protein: CASSLVGQGNQPQHF

D gene: TRBD2
V gene: TRBV7-2
CDR3 protein: CASSLRGGKREDYEQYF

D gene: NA
V gene: TRBV28
CDR3 protein: CASGLKWELFF

D gene: NA
V gene: TRBV18
CDR3 protein: CASSPPGAEGDTQYF

D gene: TRBD1
V gene: TRBV11-2
CDR3 protein: CASSAFRDRNTEAFF

D gene: TRBD1
V gene: TRBV7-3
CDR3 protein: CASSHRGTTDTQYF

D gene: TRBD1
V gene: TRBV18
CDR3 protein: CASSPPGQAATQYF

D gene: TRBD2
V gene: TRBV27
CDR3 protein: CASSPVLGLAGKRETQYF

D gene: NA
V gene: TRBV6-5
CDR3 protein: CASSYSEEVGGPLHF

D gene: TRBD2
V gene: TRBV6-5
CDR3 protein: CASSTQTSAHNEQFF

D gene: NA
V gene: TRBV18
CDR3 protein: CASSPYPAGEYPSTTYNEQFF

D gene: TRBD2
V gene: TRBV28
CDR3 protein: CASSFGLAYSYEQYF

D gene: TRBD1
V gene: TRBV27
CDR3 protein: CASSLQGARGTQYF

D gene: TRBD1
V gene: TRBV6-1
CDR3 protein: CASSERLQGVKNEQYF

D gene: NA
V gene: TRBV6-5
CDR3 protein: CASSLWAQEQETQYF

D gene: NA
V gene: TRBV6-2/TRBV6-3
CDR3 protein: CASSYGVGLGVGEQFF

D gene: TRBD1
V gene: TRBV2
CDR3 protein: CASSEDRTGLEGYTF

D gene: NA
V gene: TRBV18
CDR3 protein: CASSQRYEQYF

D gene: TRBD2
V gene: TRBV6-5
CDR3 protein: CASSLRLAVGETQYF

D gene: TRBD2
V gene: TRBV28
CDR3 protein: CASSYPGLAGGAPNEQFF

D gene: NA
V gene: TRBV5-4
CDR3 protein: CASSLERGNEQFF

D gene: NA
V gene: TRBV3-1/TRBV3-2
CDR3 protein: CASSQVGGDFPYNEQFF

D gene: NA
V gene: TRBV19
CDR3 protein: CASSAWTLNSGNTIYF

D gene: NA
V gene: TRBV10-3
CDR3 protein: CAISESPGNTEAFF

D gene: NA
V gene: TRBV16
CDR3 protein: CASSQGSGNTIYF

D gene: NA
V gene: TRBV3-1/TRBV3-2
CDR3 protein: CASSLTVLKGETQYF

D gene: NA
V gene: TRBV7-9
CDR3 protein: CASSLVGREYGYTF

D gene: TRBD1
V gene: TRBV18
CDR3 protein: CASSPSDRGGYEQYF

D gene: NA
V gene: TRBV12-3/TRBV12-4
CDR3 protein: CASSFRAKETQYF

D gene: TRBD1
V gene: TRBV7-3
CDR3 protein: CASSLNGQGDYNEQFF

D gene: NA
V gene: TRBV9
CDR3 protein: CASSVSGSSGNTIYF

D gene: TRBD2
V gene: TRBV11-1
CDR3 protein: CASSSSGTSGYNEQFF

D gene: NA
V gene: TRBV11-2
CDR3 protein: CASSPGTLEKLFF

D gene: TRBD1
V gene: TRBV19
CDR3 protein: CASRTTGGGTEAFF

D gene: TRBD2
V gene: TRBV5-1
CDR3 protein: CASRKGLAAETQYF

D gene: TRBD1
V gene: TRBV29-1
CDR3 protein: CSVAQQGATIYF

D gene: NA
V gene: TRBV6-5
CDR3 protein: CASRKDPGNTIYF

D gene: NA
V gene: TRBV6-5
CDR3 protein: CASSYAGLRGNYEQYF

D gene: NA
V gene: TRBV11-3
CDR3 protein: CASSSGTTQETQYF

D gene: TRBD2
V gene: TRBV20-1
CDR3 protein: CSASGVAGGQETQYF

D gene: NA
V gene: TRBV2
CDR3 protein: CASMNRQNTEAFF

D gene: TRBD2
V gene: TRBV27
CDR3 protein: CASRTPLRGRALDNSYNEQFF

D gene: TRBD1
V gene: TRBV3-1/TRBV3-2
CDR3 protein: CASSLYLGQGAYGNTIYF

D gene: NA
V gene: TRBV11-2
CDR3 protein: CASSLSREQYF

D gene: NA
V gene: TRBV19
CDR3 protein: CASISRSAGYNEQFF

D gene: NA
V gene: TRBV23-1
CDR3 protein: CASSRRGGNYEQYF

D gene: NA
V gene: TRBV9
CDR3 protein: CASSVAARAGSTDTQYF

D gene: NA
V gene: TRBV6-6
CDR3 protein: CASSYLSQPQHF

D gene: NA
V gene: TRBV23-1
CDR3 protein: CASSHGCAGLRGVFPPLGNTIYF

D gene: NA
V gene: TRBV2
CDR3 protein: CASISRRGYSGANVLTF

D gene: NA
V gene: TRBV4-2
CDR3 protein: CASSQTYGPRETQYF